The following is a T cell receptor beta chain sequence with its context. This clonotype was detected only a few times. The specificity of this receptor is unknown. There are no base qualities to consult, and no much larger clone falls within one base. Libraries were built with PCR. This sample was sequenced with an Illumina iSeq 100. Under the source paper's analysis protocol: Non-productive sequences were removed, and CDR3s not starting with C, not ending with F or W, or shorter than 7 amino acids were discarded. CDR3 homology was assessed with Levenshtein distances (stringdist) and unrooted phylogenetic trees (ape) in R version 3.6.1. TCRdb passed the public sequencing reads through fastp at Q25 and MiXCR, retaining productive beta sequences. A single entry per CDR3 protein holds the most common genes and DNA from its merged rows. None of the V and J calls come from the authors' own analysis; TCRdb made them. Counted in this sample were about 36,000 distinct CDR3 sequences; 35% to 40% of them appeared once. Jointly, the top ten make up 5% to 6.5% of the sample.

This specimen's time point label, per the study, means: late sampling 161 to 241 days after vaccination in a few convalescent patients. Positive SARS-CoV-2 PCR tests in the convalescent patients dated from March to December 2020, before Alpha, Beta and Delta variants emerged in the United States. Ficoll-Paque Plus gradient centrifugation was used to isolate PBMCs from whole blood, and the isolated PBMCs were then either used fresh or cryopreserved at -140C. This sample was included in a study of vaccination and CD4 T cells after COVID-19 (dated 2022 in TCRdb). The study in broad terms: Convalescent patients had a positive SARS-CoV-2 result on nasal swab PCR, and of these patients, several had mild disease and one had severe disease. The convalescent cohort included six males and four females, with two Hispanic individuals, seven Caucasians, two Asians and one multiracial person. Each participant got two doses of either the Pfizer-BioNTech BNT162b2 vaccine (n=8) or the Moderna mRNA-1273 vaccine (n=2). Post-COVID blood samples from convalescent patients were collected a median of around 100 days after diagnosis, with a range of about 30 to 170 days. Post-vaccine blood samples were taken a median of roughly 75 days after the second vaccine dose, with a range of about 12 to 250 days. For a few convalescent patients, samples were collected at an early post-vaccination timepoint (day 14) as well as at a late post-vaccination timepoint (days 161 to 241). In approximately ten COVID-19 convalescent patients and several infection-naive healthy vaccine recipients, the spike-specific CD4+ TCR repertoire before mRNA vaccination was compared with the repertoire after mRNA vaccination. What the research found in general, with its limitations: The number of convalescent patients in the study was relatively small, and the study did not examine early timepoints following natural infection. Although the median number of SARS-CoV-2-reactive clonotypes went up from roughly 22 after infection to more than 30 after vaccination, the increase was not significant. In convalescent patients, a median roughly 87% of post-vaccine SARS-CoV-2-reactive clones were detected only after vaccination, and vaccine-specific priming was suggested by this finding. In convalescent patients, nearly all vaccine-specific clones (304 of 307) were found to be mono-reactive for SARS-CoV-2 spike rather than cross-reactive with common cold coronaviruses.

Spanning cysteine to phenylalanine, the CDR3 consists of 13 amino acids. The kept DNA is CDR3 alone, 39 bases in frame from the first base. The germline V gene (reference sequence) sets CDR1 to SEHNR and CDR2 to FQNEAQ. Between the V and J ends, shortened by 1 base and 4 bases respectively, the junction contains 5 bases. The starting material was CD4+ T cells from blood, obtained about 7 months after SARS-CoV-2 vaccination. Rearrangement joined TRBV7-9 to TRBJ2-1, with no reliable assignment of the D segment. The source is a human donor who had recovered from COVID-19. The CDR3 region: CASSLGQYNEQFF. DNA sequence: TGTGCCAGCAGCTTAGGGCAATACAATGAGCAGTTCTTC.